Below, 26 T cell receptor beta chains from the same sample are listed, as sequenced in a study of response to subunit inactivated influenza vaccine. TCRdb ran MiXCR on the RT-PCR reads and lists one entry per CDR3 protein. The sample contains hundreds of thousands of distinct CDR3 sequences, about a fifth of which appear only once. This specimen consisted of PBMCs from blood, obtained more than 4 days after vaccination. The receptors were gathered from a man in his fifties who received an inactivated influenza vaccine.

The genes are TRBV20-1 and TRBJ1-1; D might be TRBD1 (6 bases). Deletions cut 6 bases from V and 8 bases from J, with 16 bases between. This CDR3 contains 12 residues. Germline CDR1 is DFQATT and CDR2 is SNEGSKA (reference sequence). The CDR3 here is CSATVWDKEAFF. In DNA, the CDR3 is TGCAGTGCCACTGTCTGGGACAAAGAAGCTTTCTTT.

This clonotype was seen more than once but under ten times. The chain has TRBV5-1 and TRBJ2-1, with TRBD1 matching over 8 bases. The germline gives CDR1 SGHRS, CDR2 YFSETQ. The trim removed 3 bases at V and 8 bases at J, leaving 7 bases unmatched. The CDR3 has 14 amino acids. The CDR3 region has the DNA TGCGCCAGCAGCTCCCGGACAGGGTGGGATGAGCAGTTCTTC. It translates to CASSSRTGWDEQFF. Using reference TRBV5-1 and TRBJ2-1 for the parts outside the CDR3, the full variable domain is KAGVTQTPRYLIKTRGQQVTLSCSPISGHRSVSWYQQTPGQGLQFLFEYFSETQRNKGNFPGRFSGRQFSNSRSEMNVSTLELGDSALYLCASSSRTGWDEQFFGPGTRLTVL.

The chain links TRBV7-2 to TRBJ2-1; D unresolved. From germline, CDR1 is SGHTA and CDR2 FQGNSA. Trimming took 2 bases from V and 0 from J, leaving 11 bases between them. The CDR3 spans 16 residues. The CDR3 is CASSLMSAPSYNEQFF. CDR3 nucleotide sequence: TGTGCCAGCAGCTTAATGTCAGCCCCCTCCTACAATGAGCAGTTCTTC.

This clonotype was seen a handful of times. The chain has TRBV20-1 and TRBJ2-7, with 8 bases that match TRBD1. This CDR3 is 16 amino acids long. CDR1 DFQATT and CDR2 SNEGSKA come from the germline V gene (reference sequence). After removal of 0 bases from V and 3 bases from J, the junction contained 10 bases not matched to a gene. The CDR3 DNA reads TGCAGTGCTAGAGATCCCGGGACAGGCGATTTCTACGAGCAGTACTTC. Translating it yields CSARDPGTGDFYEQYF.

This clonotype was observed many times. The gene calls are TRBV12-3 or TRBV12-4 and TRBJ1-4; 9 bases match TRBD1. This CDR3 comprises 13 residues. V lost 3 bases, J lost 7 bases, and 0 bases stayed unmatched. The CDR3 region has the DNA TGTGCCAGCAGTTTGGGACAGGGTGAAAAACTGTTTTTT. It codes for CASSLGQGEKLFF.

This clonotype has just a few counts. V usage is TRBV29-1 and J usage is TRBJ2-7; 11 bases align to TRBD2. V was pared by 4 bases and J by 9 bases, with 14 bases of the junction left unmatched. In germline, CDR1 is SQVTM, CDR2 ANQGSEA. This CDR3 region has 15 residues. The CDR3 DNA reads as TGCAGCGTTGTAGGTAAACTAGCGGGGGCCTTCGCGCAGTACTTC. Its translation: CSVVGKLAGAFAQYF.

The V call is TRBV4-3, the J call TRBJ2-7; D ambiguous. Between the trimmed V and J ends, which lost 3 bases and 6 bases, there was a span of 15 bases. The CDR3 covers 14 residues. The germline CDR1 and CDR2 sequences are LGHNA and YSLEER. The CDR3 bases are TGCGCCAGCAGCCAGACGGCGGCCGCCCGCGAGCAGTACTTC. It specifies CASSQTAAAREQYF.

The J gene is TRBJ2-5, the V gene TRBV27; tentative D call: TRBD2 (5 bases). The CDR3 totals 15 residues. Trimming pared 1 base from V and 5 bases from J, leaving 14 bases between. CDR1 is MNHEY, CDR2 SMNVEV, per germline (reference sequence). The CDR3 DNA reads as TGTGCCAGCAGTTTATTGCCAAGAGGGTGGGAGACCCAGTACTTC. Translated, it gives CASSLLPRGWETQYF.

The J gene is TRBJ2-3, the V gene TRBV7-8; the match to TRBD2 covers 7 bases. Per germline, CDR1 SGHVS and CDR2 FQNEAQ. V dropped 4 bases and J dropped 5; count of bases not matched to a gene: 15. CDR3 length: 17 residues. CDR3 loop: CASSSDYRGVRGDTQYF. The CDR3 nucleotides read TGTGCCAGCAGCTCCGACTATCGGGGGGTTCGGGGAGATACGCAGTATTTT.

The chain couples TRBV4-2 to TRBJ2-1, with TRBD2 matching over 9 bases. CDR1 is LGHNA and CDR2 is YNFKEQ in the germline V gene. With 0 bases clipped from V and 8 bases from J, the junction kept 8 bases outside the gene matches. This CDR3 spans 16 amino acids. The DNA for the CDR3 is TGTGCCAGCAGCCAAGATAGAAGCGGGGGGTGGTATGAGCAGTTCTTC. Its translation is CASSQDRSGGWYEQFF.

V gene TRBV12-3 or TRBV12-4 combines with J gene TRBJ2-1; 8 bases are shared with TRBD1. The junction had 5 bases not matched to a gene; V was cut back by 8 bases and J by 5 bases. CDR3 length equals 13 residues. This CDR3 is CASFRGPDNEQFF. CDR3 sequence (DNA): TGTGCCAGCTTCAGGGGGCCGGACAATGAGCAGTTCTTC.

There are a few counts of this clonotype. V gene TRBV28 combines with J gene TRBJ1-2; 8 bases match TRBD1. The V gene end was trimmed by 4 bases and the J gene end by 4 bases; junction bases not matched to a gene: 2. Germline assignment: CDR1 MDHEN and CDR2 SYDVKM. The CDR3 sequence is 13 residues long. The CDR3 DNA reads as TGTGCCAGCAGTTGGACAGGGTTCTATGGCTACACCTTC. It encodes CASSWTGFYGYTF.

For this clonotype: Its ends do not fully match the called genes, so a read error is possible. The chain joins TRBV7-2 to TRBJ2-2; D is unclear. The germline V gene encodes CDR1 SGHTA and CDR2 FQGNSA. This CDR3 contains 15 residues. The DNA for the CDR3 is TGTGCCAGCAGCGTAGCACGGCTGAACACCGGGGAGCTGTTTTTT. Translation: CASSVARLNTGELFF.

J is TRBJ2-6 and V is TRBV3-1, with TRBD1 matching over 7 bases. Germline V gives CDR1 LGHDT, CDR2 YNNKEL (reference sequence). The CDR3 covers 17 residues. V dropped 2 bases and J dropped 0; count of bases not matched to a gene: 4. The CDR3 reads CASSQRTGSSGANVLTF. The CDR3 coding sequence is TGTGCCAGCAGCCAAAGGACAGGTTCCTCTGGGGCCAACGTCCTGACTTTC.

This clonotype was seen at least ten times. The V and J genes are TRBV24-1 and TRBJ2-3; 14 bases fit TRBD2. The length of the CDR3 is 18 residues. J was trimmed by 3 bases and V by 0 bases; bases with no gene match: 4. Germline assignment: CDR1 KGHDR and CDR2 SFDVKD. The CDR3 DNA follows: TGTGCCACCAGTGATTTGCATGGGACTAGCGGGAGTACAGATACGCAGTATTTT. It yields the protein CATSDLHGTSGSTDTQYF.

This clonotype occurred a few times. This chain joins TRBV5-1 and TRBJ1-2; possible D gene TRBD1, 5 bases. Germline CDR1 is SGHRS and CDR2 is YFSETQ. Trimming shortened V by 4 bases and J by 4 bases, and 11 bases separated the two germline ends. The CDR3 extends over 13 amino acids. The CDR3 DNA sequence: TGCGCCAGCAGCCACGACAGTATCTATGGCTACACCTTC. Amino acid sequence: CASSHDSIYGYTF.

The V call is TRBV6-6, the J call TRBJ2-5; 7 bases line up with TRBD1. The CDR3 spans 10 residues. The germline V gene has CDR1 MNHNY and CDR2 SVGAGI (reference sequence). CDR3 in DNA: TGTGTCACCAGGGGGGAGACCCAGTACTTC. This sequence encodes CVTRGETQYF.

This clonotype occurred a few times. The chain joins TRBV4-3 to TRBJ2-7; tentative D call: TRBD2 (5 bases). The CDR3 sequence is 15 residues long. Germline V gene data show CDR1 as LGHNA and CDR2 as YSLEER. V shed 2 bases and J shed 5 bases, with 16 bases lying between them. This CDR3 is CASSQFPGNRDEQYF. In DNA form, the CDR3 reads TGCGCCAGCAGCCAATTCCCCGGGAACAGAGACGAGCAGTACTTC.

There are a few counts of this clonotype. The rearrangement uses TRBV7-2 and TRBJ2-7; 9 nucleotides line up with TRBD2. Germline V gene sequence: CDR1 SGHTA, CDR2 FQGNSA. This CDR3 region has 16 residues. The ends lost 5 bases at V and 4 bases at J; junction bases unmatched: 12. The DNA of the CDR3 is TGTGCCAGCAGCCTCCCCCTCGGACTAGCGAGTTACGAGCAGTACTTC. Protein: CASSLPLGLASYEQYF.

Many counts were recorded for this clonotype. The chain joins TRBV7-2 to TRBJ2-3, with a possible D match to TRBD2 (5 bases). The ends were cut back, 4 bases at V and 0 bases at J, with 8 bases in the middle. The CDR3 consists of 14 residues. Germline values: CDR1 SGHTA, CDR2 FQGNSA. CDR3 region: CASSSRTSTDTQYF. In DNA form, the CDR3 reads TGTGCCAGCAGCTCCCGGACTAGCACAGATACGCAGTATTTT.

This clonotype was seen more than once but under ten times. Here the CDR3 reads CASSQVRSTRSGNTIYF. In DNA, the CDR3 is TGCGCCAGCAGCCAAGTTCGCAGCACTCGCTCTGGAAACACCATATATTTT. This rearrangement joins TRBV4-3 to TRBJ1-3; D is undetermined. V gave up 1 base and J gave up 0 bases, with 13 bases separating them. This CDR3 has 17 amino acids. CDR1 is LGHNA and CDR2 is YSLEER in the germline V gene.

The chain recombines TRBV7-2 with TRBJ2-1; unclear D gene. Per the germline V gene, CDR1 is SGHTA and CDR2 is FQGNSA. The CDR3 loop spans 14 amino acids. The V gene lost 5 bases and the J gene lost 8 bases, with 16 bases spanning the gap. The CDR3 DNA reads TGTGCCAGCAGCCGACGGACCCAACGCGATGAGCAGTTCTTC. Translation gives CASSRRTQRDEQFF. The full variable domain, in which reference TRBV7-2 and TRBJ2-1 provide the parts outside the CDR3, is GAGVSQSPSNKVTEKGKDVELRCDPISGHTALYWYRQSLGQGLEFLIYFQGNSAPDKSGLPSDRFSAERTGGSVSTLTIQRTQQEDSAVYLCASSRRTQRDEQFFGPGTRLTVL.

The chain combines TRBV11-2 with TRBJ2-7, with D tentatively TRBD1 (5 bases). Trimming stripped 1 base from V and 2 bases from J, with 12 bases between. The germline V gene has CDR1 SGHAT and CDR2 FQNNGV. This CDR3 is built from 15 residues. For the CDR3, the DNA is TGTGCCAGCAGCTTAGTCATGGCAGGGCCCTACGAGCAGTACTTC. This codes for CASSLVMAGPYEQYF.

V is TRBV20-1 and J is TRBJ2-3; tentative D call: TRBD2 (6 bases). The germline CDR1 and CDR2 sequences are DFQATT and SNEGSKA (reference sequence). Trimming stripped 5 bases from V and 4 bases from J, with 16 bases between. The CDR3 runs 14 residues. CDR3 DNA sequence: TGCAGTGCTCGGGACTCGCTTTTTGCAGATACGCAGTATTTT. Its translation is CSARDSLFADTQYF.

The rearrangement links TRBV18 to TRBJ2-1; TRBD1 matches 8 bases. This CDR3 has 18 amino acids. V trimming: 0 bases; J trimming: 1 base; junction bases outside the gene matches: 8. Germline V lookup: CDR1 KGHSH, CDR2 LQKENI. The CDR3 sequence is CASSPPNGQGVSYNEQFF. The CDR3, as DNA: TGTGCCAGCTCACCACCGAATGGACAGGGAGTATCCTACAATGAGCAGTTCTTC.

The chain uses TRBV20-1 and TRBJ2-5; D might be TRBD2 (6 bases). V was clipped by 0 bases and J by 3 bases, with 8 bases between them. CDR3 length: 13 residues. Germline V lookup: CDR1 DFQATT, CDR2 SNEGSKA (reference sequence). CDR3 nucleotides: TGCAGTGCTAGAGATGGGGGGAAAGAGACCCAGTACTTC. Translated: CSARDGGKETQYF.